A single sample is the source of the 27 T cell receptor beta chains below, sequenced in a study of T-cell reconstitution after alpha-beta-depleted transplantation in children. The library targeted TCRbeta and was prepared with unique molecular identifiers. TCRdb ran MiXCR on the PCR reads and lists one entry per CDR3 protein. There are 450,000 to 600,000 distinct CDR3 sequences in the sample; roughly 33% occur only once, and around 2.3% lies in the top ten. The sequenced sample was PBMCs from the stem cell graft donor, obtained from the stem cell graft. The receptors derive from a human donor who donated a stem cell graft to a child with aplastic anemia.

The chain has TRBV21-1 and TRBJ2-7; TRBD2, the D gene given by the table, was not confirmed from the DNA. TRBV21-1 is a known pseudogene. The CDR3 loop spans 14 amino acids. The CDR3 region has the DNA TGTGCCAGGGGACTAGCCGGCTGCCTTGGCGAGCAGTACTTC. Residues: CARGLAGCLGEQYF.

The rearrangement uses TRBV2 and TRBJ2-2, with D maybe TRBD2 (5 bases). The CDR3 contains 14 residues. Trimming pared 2 bases from V and 4 bases from J, leaving 8 bases between. The V gene's germline CDR1 is SNHLY and CDR2 FYNNEI. CDR3 DNA sequence: TGTGCCAGCAGTGAAATTGCGGGCACCGGGGAGCTGTTTTTT. This gives the protein CASSEIAGTGELFF.

V and J are TRBV7-9 and TRBJ2-7; D is ambiguous. Germline values: CDR1 SEHNR, CDR2 FQNEAQ (reference sequence). The CDR3 covers 13 residues. Trimming cost V 1 base and J 6 bases, with 10 bases left between them. This CDR3 reads CASSLVVGIEQYV. CDR3 bases: TGTGCCAGCAGCTTAGTGGTAGGGATCGAGCAGTACGTC.

The CDR3: CASSPGQGRTDTQYF. The CDR3 bases are TGTGCCAGCAGTCCCGGACAGGGGCGGACAGATACGCAGTATTTT. This chain uses TRBV12-3 or TRBV12-4 with TRBJ2-3, with TRBD1 matching 9 bases. V shed 5 bases, J shed 3 bases, and the junction held 6 bases outside the gene matches. The CDR3 runs 15 residues.

This chain connects TRBV6-1 to TRBJ1-2, with 8 bases matching TRBD1. Germline V gives CDR1 MNHNS, CDR2 SASEGT. This CDR3 is built from 13 residues. The V segment lost 6 bases and the J segment 4 bases; nucleotides outside the gene matches: 4. The CDR3: CASRVTGVYGYTF. The CDR3 DNA is TGTGCCAGCAGGGTGACAGGGGTCTATGGCTACACCTTC.

This clonotype has just a few counts. This rearrangement joins TRBV20-1 to TRBJ1-1; D remains unclear. The CDR3 runs to 14 residues. The V end lost 3 bases, the J end lost 8 bases, and 19 bases lay between the germline ends. Looked up from germline, CDR1 is DFQATT and CDR2 is SNEGSKA (reference sequence). The CDR3 nucleotides read TGCAGTGCTAGGGCCCCGCCTGGGAGGTCGGAAGCTTTCTTT. This translates into CSARAPPGRSEAFF.

This clonotype was found a few times. The chain combines TRBV6-1 with TRBJ1-1; D not certain. The germline gives CDR1 MNHNS, CDR2 SASEGT. The germline V and J ends were trimmed by 7 bases and 5 bases, with 17 bases remaining between them. This CDR3 comprises 14 residues. CDR3 residues: CASTTASRRTEAFF. CDR3 sequence (DNA): TGTGCCAGCACGACGGCGTCAAGGAGGACTGAAGCTTTCTTT.

This clonotype is medium-sized within its sample. This chain links TRBV6-5 with TRBJ2-7; D remains ambiguous. Looked up from germline, CDR1 is MNHEY and CDR2 is SVGAGI. V lost 2 bases to trimming and J lost 2 bases, with 13 bases between them. The CDR3 totals 15 residues. This CDR3 reads CASSYLPDKPYEQYF. The CDR3 region has the DNA TGTGCCAGCAGTTACCTTCCTGACAAGCCCTACGAGCAGTACTTC.

This clonotype showed up just a few times. This chain links TRBV6-2 or TRBV6-3 with TRBJ2-7, with 8 positions matching TRBD2. Germline V gene sequence: CDR1 MNHEY, CDR2 SVGEGT. V was pared by 3 bases and J by 0 bases, with 22 bases of the junction left unmatched. The CDR3 covers 21 residues. DNA of the CDR3: TGTGCCAGCAGTTATAGGCGTAAGAGCGGGAGCTCGGGACCGCGCTCCTACGAGCAGTACTTC. This codes for CASSYRRKSGSSGPRSYEQYF.

The V and J genes are TRBV30 and TRBJ2-1, with D possibly TRBD1 on 5 matching bases. V lost 4 bases and J lost 0, with 10 bases in between. Germline CDR1 reads GTSNPN; CDR2 reads SVGIG (reference sequence). This CDR3 is 14 amino acids long. CDR3 coding DNA: TGTGCCTGGACTGTAGGGGCCTCCTACAATGAGCAGTTCTTC. Translating it yields CAWTVGASYNEQFF.

CDR3 DNA: TGTGCCAGCAGCAACGATGGACTCCCGAAAGCCTACAATGAGCAGTTCTTC. Its protein is CASSNDGLPKAYNEQFF. This chain connects TRBV5-4 to TRBJ2-1; D perhaps matches TRBD2 (5 bases). Trimming cost V 4 bases and J 2 bases, with 19 bases left between them. Per the germline V gene, CDR1 is SGHNT and CDR2 is YYREEE (reference sequence). CDR3 size: 17 residues.

The chain recombines TRBV4-3 with TRBJ1-1; D might be TRBD1 (5 bases). Germline V lookup: CDR1 LGHNA, CDR2 YSLEER. V was cut by 4 bases and J by 1 base, with 10 bases left in between. This CDR3 has 14 residues. The CDR3, as DNA: TGCGCCAGCAGCCGGGGACCCCGGAACACTGAAGCTTTCTTT. This translates into CASSRGPRNTEAFF.

CDR3 DNA: TGTGCCAGCTCACCATCTAGCGGGATGCCCACAGATACGCAGTATTTT. Amino acids: CASSPSSGMPTDTQYF. The J gene is TRBJ2-3, the V gene TRBV18, with 9 bases matching TRBD2. Germline CDR1 is KGHSH and CDR2 is LQKENI. V shed 2 bases, J shed 2 bases, and the junction held 5 bases outside the gene matches. CDR3 length equals 16 residues.

This clonotype was counted only a few times. The genes are TRBV18 and TRBJ1-1, with D possibly being TRBD1 (6 bases). The V and J ends lost 6 bases and 4 bases respectively, with 18 bases between them. CDR1 is KGHSH and CDR2 is LQKENI in the germline V gene. The CDR3 runs to 15 residues. The CDR3 reads CASSLIEQGSTEAFF. CDR3 DNA: TGTGCCAGCTCGCTCATAGAACAGGGAAGCACTGAAGCTTTCTTT.

This clonotype came up a few times. The chain carries TRBV20-1 and TRBJ1-1; no definite D call. The germline gives CDR1 DFQATT, CDR2 SNEGSKA (reference sequence). V was clipped by 2 bases and J by 5 bases, with 18 bases between them. The length of the CDR3 is 15 residues. The CDR3 loop reads CSARKESVVRTEAFF. The CDR3 DNA is TGCAGTGCTAGAAAGGAGTCCGTTGTACGGACTGAAGCTTTCTTT.

This rearrangement joins TRBV29-1 to TRBJ2-1; TRBD2 matches at 11 bases. This CDR3 comprises 17 residues. Germline V lookup: CDR1 SQVTM, CDR2 ANQGSEA. Trimming took 5 bases from V and 4 from J; bases not matched to a gene: 13. CDR3 DNA: TGCAGCGTTTCCGGGACAGAGCGGACTAGCGGGTACAATGAGCAGTTCTTC. Protein: CSVSGTERTSGYNEQFF.

This sequence joins TRBV7-9 and TRBJ1-1; D unresolved. CDR3 size: 14 residues. CDR1 and CDR2 (germline): SEHNR, FQNEAQ (reference sequence). V was clipped by 2 bases and J by 0 bases, with 7 bases between them. The CDR3 spells CASSLSGMNTEAFF. The CDR3 DNA sequence: TGTGCCAGCAGCTTATCGGGTATGAACACTGAAGCTTTCTTT.

This rearrangement joins TRBV6-2 or TRBV6-3 to TRBJ2-7, with D perhaps being TRBD1 or TRBD2 (5 bases each). Per germline, CDR1 MNHEY and CDR2 SVGEGT. V lost 7 bases, J lost 4 bases, and 20 bases lay in between. CDR3 length: 15 amino acids. CDR3 sequence reads: CASKQGASELYEQYV. CDR3 DNA: TGTGCCAGCAAGCAGGGAGCCTCAGAATTGTACGAGCAGTACGTC.

The chain joins TRBV10-3 to TRBJ2-7; no firm D call. CDR3 length: 13 residues. CDR1 and CDR2 (germline): ENHRY, SYGVKD. Between the trimmed V and J ends, which lost 0 bases and 6 bases, there was a span of 9 bases. The DNA of the CDR3 is TGTGCCATCAGTGAGTCGTCGGCAGCCGAGCAGTACGTC. Amino acid sequence: CAISESSAAEQYV.

The V and J genes are TRBV27 and TRBJ2-2; D is ambiguous. The ends were cut back, 0 bases at V and 4 bases at J, with 9 bases in the middle. The CDR3 has 15 residues. From germline, CDR1 is MNHEY and CDR2 SMNVEV (reference sequence). This chain's CDR3 is CASSLSRASTGELFF. The CDR3 region has the DNA TGTGCCAGCAGTTTATCTCGGGCGAGCACCGGGGAGCTGTTTTTT.

This clonotype occurred a few times. The chain recombines TRBV4-2 with TRBJ1-2; 7 nucleotides agree with TRBD1. This CDR3 has 13 amino acids. The V and J ends lost 8 bases and 7 bases, in that order; junction bases with no gene match: 10. CDR1 and CDR2 (germline): LGHNA, YNFKEQ. The CDR3 sequence is CASSSGTAIGYTF. The CDR3 DNA follows: TGTGCCAGCTCGTCCGGGACAGCAATTGGCTACACCTTC.

This clonotype occurred a few times. The V gene is TRBV9, the J gene TRBJ2-3; 9 bases agree with TRBD2. After removal of 3 bases from V and 4 bases from J, the junction contained 6 bases not matched to a gene. CDR3 length: 15 residues. CDR1 is SGDLS, CDR2 YYNGEE, per germline. CDR3 nucleotide sequence: TGTGCCAGCAGCGCCTATGGCGGGAGGGCAGATACGCAGTATTTT. It is translated as CASSAYGGRADTQYF.

The chain couples TRBV5-1 to TRBJ2-5, with 10 bases fitting TRBD1. V shed 6 bases and J 1 base; nucleotides not matched to a gene: 9. The CDR3 covers 16 residues. The germline CDR1 and CDR2 sequences are SGHRS and YFSETQ. In nucleotides, the CDR3 is TGCGCCAGCAAGCTGGTCGGGACAGGGGCCCAAGAGACCCAGTACTTC. Protein sequence: CASKLVGTGAQETQYF.

In this sample, this clonotype turned up many times. This rearrangement joins TRBV12-3 or TRBV12-4 to TRBJ2-1, with 10 bases matching TRBD1. The CDR3 is 15 amino acids. V lost 3 bases to trimming and J lost 2 bases; unmatched junction nucleotides: 1. In DNA form, the CDR3 reads TGTGCCAGCAGTTTGGACAGGGGGACCTACAATGAGCAGTTCTTC. This gives the protein CASSLDRGTYNEQFF.

The chain links TRBV18 to TRBJ1-6, with D perhaps matching TRBD1 (6 bases). The CDR3 totals 15 residues. The germline gives CDR1 KGHSH, CDR2 LQKENI. The V end was cut by 3 bases, the J end by 5 bases, with 11 bases between. The CDR3 here is CASSPGQLDNSPLHF. CDR3 DNA sequence: TGTGCCAGCTCACCCGGACAGCTAGATAATTCACCCCTCCACTTT.

The rearrangement uses TRBV7-2 and TRBJ1-5; 7 bases agree with TRBD1. The CDR3 spans 14 residues. Unmatched junction bases numbered 3, after V lost 3 bases and J lost 4 bases. Germline assignment: CDR1 SGHTA and CDR2 FQGNSA. The CDR3 loop is CASSLRGQNQPQHF. CDR3 DNA sequence: TGTGCCAGCAGCTTGAGGGGACAGAATCAGCCCCAGCATTTT.

V usage is TRBV12-3 or TRBV12-4 and J usage is TRBJ2-2, with 8 bases that match TRBD1. The V and J ends lost 5 bases and 5 bases, in that order; junction bases with no gene match: 7. There are 15 residues in the CDR3. The CDR3 reads CASSPQTGVTGELFF. As DNA, the CDR3 is TGTGCCAGCAGTCCCCAGACAGGGGTAACCGGGGAGCTGTTTTTT.